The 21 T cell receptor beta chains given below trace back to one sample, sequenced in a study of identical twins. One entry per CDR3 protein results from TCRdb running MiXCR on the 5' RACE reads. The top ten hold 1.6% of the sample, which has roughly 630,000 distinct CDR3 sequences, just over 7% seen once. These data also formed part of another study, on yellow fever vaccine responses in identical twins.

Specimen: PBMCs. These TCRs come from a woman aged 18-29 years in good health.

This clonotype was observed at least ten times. The CDR3 spells CATSADREVQPQHF. The DNA for the CDR3 is TGTGCCACCAGTGCGGACAGGGAGGTTCAGCCCCAGCATTTT. The V gene is TRBV15, the J gene TRBJ1-5; 8 bases fit TRBD1. Per germline, CDR1 LNHNV and CDR2 YYDKDF (reference sequence). The length of the CDR3 is 14 residues. J was trimmed by 6 bases and V by 6 bases; bases with no gene match: 7.

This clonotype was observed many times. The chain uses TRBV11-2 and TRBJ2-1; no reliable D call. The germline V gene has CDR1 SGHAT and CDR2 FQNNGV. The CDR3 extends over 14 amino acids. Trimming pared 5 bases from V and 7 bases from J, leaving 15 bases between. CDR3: CASSLGFPANEQFF. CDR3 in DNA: TGTGCCAGCAGCCTGGGTTTCCCGGCGAATGAGCAGTTCTTC.

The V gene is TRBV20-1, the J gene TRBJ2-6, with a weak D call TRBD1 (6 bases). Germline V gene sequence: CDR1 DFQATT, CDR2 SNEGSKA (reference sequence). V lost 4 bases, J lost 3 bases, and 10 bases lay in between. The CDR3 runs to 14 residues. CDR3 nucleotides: TGCAGTGCTACTAGGGGGAGTGGGGCCAACGTCCTGACTTTC. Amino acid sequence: CSATRGSGANVLTF.

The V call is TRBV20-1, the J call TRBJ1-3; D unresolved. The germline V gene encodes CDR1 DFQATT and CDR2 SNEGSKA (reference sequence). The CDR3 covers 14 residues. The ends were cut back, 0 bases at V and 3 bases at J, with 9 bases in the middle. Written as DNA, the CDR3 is TGCAGTGCTAGAGACGGGGTGGTTGGAAACACCATATATTTT. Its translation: CSARDGVVGNTIYF.

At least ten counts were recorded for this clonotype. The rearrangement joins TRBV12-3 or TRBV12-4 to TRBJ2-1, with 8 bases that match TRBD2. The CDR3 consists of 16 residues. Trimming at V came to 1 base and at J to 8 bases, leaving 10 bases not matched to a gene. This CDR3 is CASSLGSGGSRYEQFF. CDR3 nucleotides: TGTGCCAGCAGTTTAGGGAGCGGGGGTAGTCGTTATGAGCAGTTCTTC.

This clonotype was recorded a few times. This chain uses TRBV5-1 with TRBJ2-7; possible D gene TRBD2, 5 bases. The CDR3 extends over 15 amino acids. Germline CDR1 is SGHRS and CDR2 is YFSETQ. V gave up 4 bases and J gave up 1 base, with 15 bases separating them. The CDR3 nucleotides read TGCGCCAGCAGCCCCCAGAGCGAGGGTTCCTACGAGCAGTACTTC. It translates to CASSPQSEGSYEQYF.

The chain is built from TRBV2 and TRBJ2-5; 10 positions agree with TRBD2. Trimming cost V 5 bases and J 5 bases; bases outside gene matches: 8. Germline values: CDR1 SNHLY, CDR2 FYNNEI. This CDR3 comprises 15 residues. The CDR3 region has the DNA TGTGCCAGCAGTTCAAGCGGGGGGGCGGCTGAGACCCAGTACTTC. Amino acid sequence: CASSSSGGAAETQYF.

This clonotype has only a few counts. Here the CDR3 DNA reads TGCAGTGCTACGGCTGGGGATTATTCACCCCTCCACTTT. Its protein is CSATAGDYSPLHF. The chain couples TRBV20-1 to TRBJ1-6, with D hard to call. Germline assignment: CDR1 DFQATT and CDR2 SNEGSKA (reference sequence). Trimming cost V 4 bases and J 8 bases, with 12 bases left between them. This CDR3 region has 13 residues.

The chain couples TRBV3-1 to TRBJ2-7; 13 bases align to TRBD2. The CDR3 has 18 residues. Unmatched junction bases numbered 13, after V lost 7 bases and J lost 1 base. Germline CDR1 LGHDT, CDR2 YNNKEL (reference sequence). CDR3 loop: CASTKGGLAGQQSYEQYF. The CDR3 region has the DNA TGTGCCAGCACCAAAGGGGGACTAGCGGGACAACAATCCTACGAGCAGTACTTC.

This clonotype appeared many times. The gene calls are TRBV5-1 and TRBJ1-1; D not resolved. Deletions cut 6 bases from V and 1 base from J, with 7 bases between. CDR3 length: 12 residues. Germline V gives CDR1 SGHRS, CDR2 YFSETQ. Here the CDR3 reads CASMWGNTEAFF. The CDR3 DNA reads TGCGCCAGCATGTGGGGGAACACTGAAGCTTTCTTT.

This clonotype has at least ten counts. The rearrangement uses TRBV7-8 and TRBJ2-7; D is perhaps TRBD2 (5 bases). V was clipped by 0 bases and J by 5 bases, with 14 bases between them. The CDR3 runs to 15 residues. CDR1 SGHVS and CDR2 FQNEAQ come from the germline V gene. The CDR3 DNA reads TGTGCCAGCAGCTTAGCGTGGCCTAGCAGGAACGAGCAGTACGTC. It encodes CASSLAWPSRNEQYV.

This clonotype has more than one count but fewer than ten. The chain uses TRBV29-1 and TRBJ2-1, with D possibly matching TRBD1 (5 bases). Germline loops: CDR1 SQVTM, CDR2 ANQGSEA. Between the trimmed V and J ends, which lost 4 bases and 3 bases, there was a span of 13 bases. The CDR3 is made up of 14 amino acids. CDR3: CSVGRQWGYNEQFF. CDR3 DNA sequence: TGCAGCGTTGGGAGACAGTGGGGCTACAATGAGCAGTTCTTC.

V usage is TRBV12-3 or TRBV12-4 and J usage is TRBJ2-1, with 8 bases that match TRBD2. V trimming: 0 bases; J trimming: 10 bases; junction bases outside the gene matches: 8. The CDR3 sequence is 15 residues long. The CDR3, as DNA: TGTGCCAGCAGTTTAGCGCTATATAGCGGGGACGAGCAGTTCTTC. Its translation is CASSLALYSGDEQFF.

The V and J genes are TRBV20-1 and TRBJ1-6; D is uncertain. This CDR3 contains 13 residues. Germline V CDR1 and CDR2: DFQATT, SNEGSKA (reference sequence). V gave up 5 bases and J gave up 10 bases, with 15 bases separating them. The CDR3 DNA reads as TGCAGTGCTCCGGCGGCGGACCCATCACCCCTCCACTTT. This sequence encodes CSAPAADPSPLHF.

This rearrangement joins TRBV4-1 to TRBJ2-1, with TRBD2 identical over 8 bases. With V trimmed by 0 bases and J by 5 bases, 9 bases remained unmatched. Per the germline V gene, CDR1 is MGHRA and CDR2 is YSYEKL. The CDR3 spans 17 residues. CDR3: CASSQDSVLAADNEQFF. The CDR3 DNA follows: TGCGCCAGCAGCCAAGATTCTGTACTAGCGGCAGACAATGAGCAGTTCTTC.

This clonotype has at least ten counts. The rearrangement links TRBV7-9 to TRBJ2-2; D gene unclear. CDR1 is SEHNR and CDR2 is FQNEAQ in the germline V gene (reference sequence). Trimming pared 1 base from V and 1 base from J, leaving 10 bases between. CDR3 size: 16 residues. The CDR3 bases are TGTGCCAGCAGCTTAGGACCCGAAAGGAACACCGGGGAGCTGTTTTTT. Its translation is CASSLGPERNTGELFF.

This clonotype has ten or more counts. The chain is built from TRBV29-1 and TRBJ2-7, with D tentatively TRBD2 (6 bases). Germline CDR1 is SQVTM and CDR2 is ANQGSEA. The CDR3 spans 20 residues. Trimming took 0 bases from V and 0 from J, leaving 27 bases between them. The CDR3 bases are TGCAGCGTTGAAGATCGGGCGGGGCGGATCGCAGTCTTTCCCTCCTACGAGCAGTACGTC. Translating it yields CSVEDRAGRIAVFPSYEQYV.

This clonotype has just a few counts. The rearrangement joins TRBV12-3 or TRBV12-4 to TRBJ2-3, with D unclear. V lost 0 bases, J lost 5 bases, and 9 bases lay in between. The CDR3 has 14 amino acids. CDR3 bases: TGTGCCAGCAGTTTAGCGCCCACTGGAGATACGCAGTATTTT. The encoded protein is CASSLAPTGDTQYF.

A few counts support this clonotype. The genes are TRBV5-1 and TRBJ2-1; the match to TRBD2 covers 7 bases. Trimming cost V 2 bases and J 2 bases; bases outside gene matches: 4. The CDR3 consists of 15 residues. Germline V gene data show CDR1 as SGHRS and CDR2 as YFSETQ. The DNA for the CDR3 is TGCGCCAGCAGCTTTCTGGGACTAACCTACAATGAGCAGTTCTTC. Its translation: CASSFLGLTYNEQFF.

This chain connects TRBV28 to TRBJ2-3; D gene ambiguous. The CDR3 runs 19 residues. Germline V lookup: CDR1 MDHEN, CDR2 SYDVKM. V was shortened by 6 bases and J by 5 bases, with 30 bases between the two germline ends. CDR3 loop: CASSSLVRNLHNSRDTQYF. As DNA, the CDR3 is TGTGCCAGCAGCTCACTCGTCAGGAACCTCCACAATAGTCGAGATACGCAGTATTTT.

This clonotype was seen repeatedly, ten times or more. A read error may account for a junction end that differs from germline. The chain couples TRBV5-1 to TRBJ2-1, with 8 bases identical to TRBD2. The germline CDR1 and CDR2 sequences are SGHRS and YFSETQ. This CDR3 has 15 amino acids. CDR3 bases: TGTGCCAGCAGCCGCGGGGGGAGCTCCTACAATGAGCAGTTCTTC. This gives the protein CASSRGGSSYNEQFF.